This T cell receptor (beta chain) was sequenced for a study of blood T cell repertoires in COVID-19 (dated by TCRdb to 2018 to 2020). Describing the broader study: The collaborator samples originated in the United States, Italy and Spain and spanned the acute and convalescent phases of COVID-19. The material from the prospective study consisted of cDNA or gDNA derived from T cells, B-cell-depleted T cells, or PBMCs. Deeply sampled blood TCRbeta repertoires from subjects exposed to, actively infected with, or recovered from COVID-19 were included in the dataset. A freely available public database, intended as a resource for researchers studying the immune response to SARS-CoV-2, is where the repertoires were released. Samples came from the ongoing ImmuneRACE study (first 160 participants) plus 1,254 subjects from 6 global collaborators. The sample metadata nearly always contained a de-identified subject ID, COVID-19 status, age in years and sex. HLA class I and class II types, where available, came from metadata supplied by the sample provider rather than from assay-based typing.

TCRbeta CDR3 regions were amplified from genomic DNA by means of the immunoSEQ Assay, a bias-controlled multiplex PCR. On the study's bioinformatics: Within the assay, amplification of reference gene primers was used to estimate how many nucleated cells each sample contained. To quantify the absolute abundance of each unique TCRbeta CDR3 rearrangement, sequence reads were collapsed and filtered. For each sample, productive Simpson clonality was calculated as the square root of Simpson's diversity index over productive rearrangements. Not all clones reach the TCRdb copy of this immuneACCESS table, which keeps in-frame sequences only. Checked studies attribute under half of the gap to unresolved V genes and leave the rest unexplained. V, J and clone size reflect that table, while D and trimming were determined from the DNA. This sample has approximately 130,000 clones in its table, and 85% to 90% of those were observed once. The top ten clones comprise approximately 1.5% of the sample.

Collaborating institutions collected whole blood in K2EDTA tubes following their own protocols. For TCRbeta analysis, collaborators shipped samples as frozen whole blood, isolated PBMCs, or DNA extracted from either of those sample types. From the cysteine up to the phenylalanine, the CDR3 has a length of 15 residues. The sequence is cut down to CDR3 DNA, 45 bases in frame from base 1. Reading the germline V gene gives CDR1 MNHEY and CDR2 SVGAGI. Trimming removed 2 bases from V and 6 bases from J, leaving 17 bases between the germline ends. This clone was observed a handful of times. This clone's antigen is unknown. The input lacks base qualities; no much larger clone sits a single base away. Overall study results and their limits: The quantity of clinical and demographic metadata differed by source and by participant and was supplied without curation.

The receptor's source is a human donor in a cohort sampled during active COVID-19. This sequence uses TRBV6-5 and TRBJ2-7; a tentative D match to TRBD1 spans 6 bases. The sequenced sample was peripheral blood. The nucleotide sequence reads TGTGCCAGCAGTTACGGGCAGGGGCCTTCTGGCGAGCAGTACTTC. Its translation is CASSYGQGPSGEQYF.